These T cell receptor beta chains were read from a single sample in a study of blood T cell repertoires in COVID-19. The data were produced by immunoSEQ multiplex PCR, yet TCRdb's version contains in-frame clones alone and is incomplete. The repertoire consists of 200,000 to 300,000 clones, with roughly 84% occurring once and the leading ten covering under 5%. Sequences were obtained from peripheral blood. Every receptor here comes from a man between 60 and 75 years old with acute or convalescent COVID-19. Each CDR3 is given with its conserved first and last residue. The D gene is left open where the match is weak. Part of the rows lack a size; the others show once, few, many or a class for expanded clones.

>.|TRBV29-1|TRBJ1-4|TRBD1
CSVEKRTGYNDKLFF
TGCAGCGTTGAAAAGAGGACAGGGTATAATGACAAACTGTTTTTT
>few|TRBV6-5|TRBJ2-2|.
CASSPRLGGTGELFF
TGTGCCAGCAGTCCACGTCTCGGGGGCACCGGGGAGCTGTTTTTT
>.|TRBV5-1|TRBJ2-3|.
CASSLVMGGPRSPYTQYF
TGCGCCAGCAGCTTGGTGATGGGGGGGCCTCGATCTCCTTATACGCAGTATTTT
>.|TRBV3-1/TRBV3-2|TRBJ2-2|.
CASSPRRGPNTGELFF
TGTGCCAGCAGCCCTCGAAGGGGTCCGAACACCGGGGAGCTGTTTTTT
>.|TRBV7-8|TRBJ1-5|TRBD1
CASSLTGTGQPQHF
TGTGCCAGCAGCTTAACCGGGACAGGACAGCCCCAGCATTTT
>.|TRBV5-5|TRBJ2-1|.
CASSSTGRGEQFF
TGTGCCAGCAGCTCTACAGGTAGGGGTGAGCAGTTCTTC
>few|TRBV18|TRBJ1-5|.
CASSSSGNQPQHF
TGTGCCAGCTCGTCGAGTGGCAATCAGCCCCAGCATTTT
>.|TRBV2|TRBJ2-3|TRBD1
CASSRQGFTDTQYF
TGTGCCAGCAGTAGACAGGGGTTCACAGATACGCAGTATTTT
>.|TRBV29-1|TRBJ1-2|TRBD1
CSAAGQGSYGYTF
TGCAGCGCCGCGGGACAGGGAAGCTATGGCTACACCTTC
>.|TRBV18|TRBJ1-3|.
CASSETGPSGNTIYF
TGTGCCAGCTCAGAAACAGGGCCCTCTGGAAACACCATATATTTT
>.|TRBV4-2|TRBJ2-7|TRBD2
CASSQELAGELYEQYF
TGTGCCAGCAGCCAGGAACTAGCGGGAGAATTATACGAGCAGTACTTC
>.|TRBV27|TRBJ2-1|.
CASSGSSYNEQFF
TGTGCCAGCAGTGGGAGCTCCTACAATGAGCAGTTCTTC
>once|TRBV5-4|TRBJ1-5|.
CASSRTGSNQPQHF
TGTGCCAGCAGCCGCACAGGTAGCAATCAGCCCCAGCATTTT
>.|TRBV10-2|TRBJ2-5|TRBD2
CASRDLAGAETQYF
TGCGCCAGCAGGGACCTAGCGGGCGCGGAGACCCAGTACTTC
>.|TRBV9|TRBJ2-7|TRBD1
CASSGTGDVLEQYF
TGTGCCAGCAGCGGGACAGGGGACGTCTTAGAGCAGTACTTC
>.|TRBV28|TRBJ1-2|TRBD1
CASSIRTGVRGYGYTF
TGTGCCAGCAGCATCCGGACAGGGGTGAGAGGTTATGGCTACACCTTC
>.|TRBV5-1|TRBJ2-2|TRBD1
CASTPGQGGTGELFF
TGCGCCAGCACCCCTGGACAGGGTGGTACCGGGGAGCTGTTTTTT
>.|TRBV7-2|TRBJ2-7|TRBD1
CASSLAPGQGYEQYF
TGTGCCAGCAGCTTAGCGCCGGGACAGGGTTACGAGCAGTACTTC
>.|TRBV29-1|TRBJ1-2|TRBD1
CSVEAQGAGGYTF
TGCAGCGTTGAGGCCCAGGGGGCTGGTGGCTACACCTTC
>once|TRBV5-1|TRBJ2-7|TRBD2
CASSLGTSGGAAPYEQYF
TGCGCCAGCAGCCTAGGGACTAGCGGGGGGGCTGCCCCCTACGAGCAGTACTTC
>.|TRBV9|TRBJ1-2|.
CASSVSGGHGYTF
TGTGCCAGCAGCGTATCCGGGGGGCATGGCTACACCTTC
>.|TRBV5-4|TRBJ1-1|.
CASSLTGSWNTEAFF
TGTGCCAGCAGCTTAACGGGATCGTGGAACACTGAAGCTTTCTTT